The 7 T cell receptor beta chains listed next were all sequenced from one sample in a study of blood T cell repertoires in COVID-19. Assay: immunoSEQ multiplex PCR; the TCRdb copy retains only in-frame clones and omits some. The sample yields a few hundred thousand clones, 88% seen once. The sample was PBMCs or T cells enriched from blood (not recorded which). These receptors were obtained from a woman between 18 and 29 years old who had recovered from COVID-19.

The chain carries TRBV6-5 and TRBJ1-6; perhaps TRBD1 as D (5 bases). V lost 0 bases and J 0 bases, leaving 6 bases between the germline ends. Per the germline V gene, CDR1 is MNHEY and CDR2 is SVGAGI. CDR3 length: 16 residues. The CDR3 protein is CASSYSGGSYNSPLHF. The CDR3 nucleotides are TGTGCCAGCAGTTACTCGGGGGGCTCCTATAATTCACCCCTCCACTTT.

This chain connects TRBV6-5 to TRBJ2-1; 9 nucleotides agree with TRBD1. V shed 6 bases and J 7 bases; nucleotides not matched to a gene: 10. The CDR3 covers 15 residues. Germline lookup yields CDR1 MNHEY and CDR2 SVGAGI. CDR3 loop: CASSMGQGPRNEQFF. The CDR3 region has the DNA TGTGCCAGCAGCATGGGACAGGGTCCGCGAAATGAGCAGTTCTTC.

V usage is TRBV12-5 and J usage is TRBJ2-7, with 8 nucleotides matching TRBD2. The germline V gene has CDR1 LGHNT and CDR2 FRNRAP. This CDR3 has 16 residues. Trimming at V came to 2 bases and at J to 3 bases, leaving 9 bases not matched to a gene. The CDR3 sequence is CASGLNPGGGIYEQYF. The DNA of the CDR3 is TGTGCTAGTGGTTTGAACCCCGGCGGGGGGATCTACGAGCAGTACTTC.

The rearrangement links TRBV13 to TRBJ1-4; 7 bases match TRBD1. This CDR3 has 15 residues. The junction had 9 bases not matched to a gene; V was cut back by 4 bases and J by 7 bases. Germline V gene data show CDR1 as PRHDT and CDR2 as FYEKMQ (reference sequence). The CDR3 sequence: CASSSRQGHGEKLFF. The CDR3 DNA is TGTGCCAGCAGCTCCCGACAGGGACACGGTGAAAAACTGTTTTTT.

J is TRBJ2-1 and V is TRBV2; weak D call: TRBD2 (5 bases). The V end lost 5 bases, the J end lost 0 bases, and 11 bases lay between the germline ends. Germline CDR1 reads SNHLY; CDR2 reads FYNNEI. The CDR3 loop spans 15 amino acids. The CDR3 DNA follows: TGTGCCAGCAGTTTAAAAGGGAGCTCCTACAATGAGCAGTTCTTC. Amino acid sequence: CASSLKGSSYNEQFF.

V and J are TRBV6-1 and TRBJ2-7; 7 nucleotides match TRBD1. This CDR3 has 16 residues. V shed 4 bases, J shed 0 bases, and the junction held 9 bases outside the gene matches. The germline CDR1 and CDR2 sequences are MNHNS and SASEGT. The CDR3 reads CASSASTGWNSYEQYF. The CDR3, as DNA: TGTGCCAGCAGTGCTTCGACAGGGTGGAACTCCTACGAGCAGTACTTC.

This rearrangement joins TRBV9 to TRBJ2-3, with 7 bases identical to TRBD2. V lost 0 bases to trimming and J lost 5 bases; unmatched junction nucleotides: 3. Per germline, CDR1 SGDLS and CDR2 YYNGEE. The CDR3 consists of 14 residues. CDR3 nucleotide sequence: TGTGCCAGCAGCGTAGAAACGGGGGGAGATACGCAGTATTTT. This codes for CASSVETGGDTQYF.